A single sample gave rise to the 9 T cell receptor beta chains below, sequenced in a study of monozygotic twins with inflammatory bowel disease. Each CDR3 protein gets one entry in TCRdb, which reprocessed the 5' RACE reads and gives no DNA. The sample data list 350,000 to 550,000 distinct CDR3 sequences. The specimen was blood. These receptors were obtained from a human donor with ulcerative colitis or Crohn's disease, or a healthy co-twin of an affected twin (not recorded which).

The rearrangement links TRBV6-2 or TRBV6-3 to TRBJ2-5. The CDR3 loop spans 13 amino acids. CDR1 is MNHEY and CDR2 is SVGEGT in the germline V gene. Here the CDR3 reads CASTRGSTGTQYF.

The rearrangement joins TRBV27 to TRBJ2-7; TCRdb returns TRBD1, unconfirmable since there is no DNA. Germline CDR1 MNHEY, CDR2 SMNVEV (reference sequence). This CDR3 has 14 residues. Here the CDR3 reads CASSSRQGGREQYF.

The rearrangement joins TRBV6-5 to TRBJ1-5. Germline CDR1 is MNHEY and CDR2 is SVGAGI. CDR3 length: 15 residues. The CDR3 loop reads CASSYTQDPNQPQHF.

The chain uses TRBV7-2 and TRBJ2-4; no DNA is available, so the TRBD1 call from TCRdb remains unchecked. Germline values: CDR1 SGHTA, CDR2 FQGNSA. This CDR3 region has 15 residues. The CDR3 sequence is CASSASGVLKNIQYF.

V is TRBV7-2 and J is TRBJ2-1; the TCRdb call, TRBD2, lacks DNA for checking. Germline V gene data show CDR1 as SGHTA and CDR2 as FQGNSA. The CDR3 spans 16 residues. CDR3 sequence: CASSLASGRAWNEQFF.

This sequence joins TRBV6-2 or TRBV6-3 and TRBJ1-2. Germline V CDR1 and CDR2: MNHEY, SVGEGT. The CDR3 loop spans 13 amino acids. The chain's CDR3 is CASRIDGQYGYTF.

This rearrangement joins TRBV18 to TRBJ2-1. This CDR3 region has 11 residues. CDR1 and CDR2 from the germline V gene are KGHSH and LQKENI. The CDR3 is CASSPPGEQFF.

The V and J genes are TRBV4-3 and TRBJ2-2; TCRdb selects TRBD1, and the lack of DNA leaves this call unchecked. The germline CDR1 and CDR2 sequences are LGHNA and YSLEER. The CDR3 has 20 amino acids. Here the CDR3 reads CASSQDRFGSSALGGGELFF.

This chain connects TRBV12-5 to TRBJ2-2. CDR3 size: 13 residues. Germline values: CDR1 LGHNT, CDR2 FRNRAP. CDR3 protein: CASASDPTGELFF.